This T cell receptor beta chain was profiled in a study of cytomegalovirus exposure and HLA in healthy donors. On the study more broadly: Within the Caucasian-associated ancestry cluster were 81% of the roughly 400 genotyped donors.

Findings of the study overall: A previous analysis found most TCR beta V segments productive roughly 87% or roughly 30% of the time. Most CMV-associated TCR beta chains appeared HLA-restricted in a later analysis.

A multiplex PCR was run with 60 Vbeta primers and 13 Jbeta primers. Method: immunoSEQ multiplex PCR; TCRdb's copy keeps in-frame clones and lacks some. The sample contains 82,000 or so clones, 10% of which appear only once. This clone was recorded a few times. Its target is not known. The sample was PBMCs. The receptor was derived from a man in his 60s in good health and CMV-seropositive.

The CDR3 coding sequence is TGTGCCAGCAGCTTCGGGAGGGCGGATACGCAGTATTTT. Protein product: CASSFGRADTQYF. The genes are TRBV7-2 and TRBJ2-3, with 8 bases lining up with TRBD2. The CDR3 covers 13 residues. Germline V gives CDR1 SGHTA, CDR2 FQGNSA. V gave up 3 bases and J gave up 6 bases; unmatched junction bases: 2.